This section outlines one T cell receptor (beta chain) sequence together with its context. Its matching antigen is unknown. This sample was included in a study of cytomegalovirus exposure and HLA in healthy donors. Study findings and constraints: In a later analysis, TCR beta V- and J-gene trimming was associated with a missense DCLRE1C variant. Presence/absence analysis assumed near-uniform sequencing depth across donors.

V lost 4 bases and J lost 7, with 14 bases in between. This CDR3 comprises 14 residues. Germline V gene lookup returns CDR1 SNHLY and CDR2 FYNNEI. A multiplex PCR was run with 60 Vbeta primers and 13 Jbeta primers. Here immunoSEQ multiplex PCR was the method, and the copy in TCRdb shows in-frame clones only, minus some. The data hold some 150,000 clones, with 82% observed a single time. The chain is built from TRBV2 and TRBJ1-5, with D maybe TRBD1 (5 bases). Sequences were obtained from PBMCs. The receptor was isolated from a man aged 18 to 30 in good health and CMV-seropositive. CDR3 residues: CASSVEGLSQPQHF. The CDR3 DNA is TGTGCCAGCAGTGTGGAGGGGTTATCACAGCCCCAGCATTTT.